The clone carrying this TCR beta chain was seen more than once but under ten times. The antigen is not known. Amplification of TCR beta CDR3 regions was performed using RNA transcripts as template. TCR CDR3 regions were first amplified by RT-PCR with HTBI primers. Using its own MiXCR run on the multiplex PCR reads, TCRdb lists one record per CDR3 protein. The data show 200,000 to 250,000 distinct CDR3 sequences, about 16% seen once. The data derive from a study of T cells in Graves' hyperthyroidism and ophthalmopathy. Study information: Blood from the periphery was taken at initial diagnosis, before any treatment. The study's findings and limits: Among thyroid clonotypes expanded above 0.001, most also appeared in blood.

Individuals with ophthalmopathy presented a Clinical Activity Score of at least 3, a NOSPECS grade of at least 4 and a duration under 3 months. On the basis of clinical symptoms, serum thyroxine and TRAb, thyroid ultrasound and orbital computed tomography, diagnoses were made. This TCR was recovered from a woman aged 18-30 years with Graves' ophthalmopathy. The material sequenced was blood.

CDR3 amino acids: CASSETGILAGGYEQYF. The CDR3 DNA sequence: TGCGCCAGCAGCGAAACGGGCATACTAGCGGGAGGTTACGAGCAGTACTTC. The chain couples TRBV4-1 to TRBJ2-7, with 12 bases aligning to TRBD2. Germline CDR1 reads MGHRA; CDR2 reads YSYEKL. The V gene end was trimmed by 5 bases and the J gene end by 4 bases; junction bases not matched to a gene: 12. The CDR3 consists of 17 residues.